This TCR beta chain was recovered during a study of vaccination and CD4 T cells after COVID-19 (dated by TCRdb to 2021 to 2024). Regarding the complete study: SARS-CoV-2 positivity had been established in the convalescent patients by nasal swab PCR, and mild disease was recorded in several of these patients and severe disease in one. In the convalescent cohort there were six males and four females, among whom were two Hispanic individuals, seven Caucasians, two Asians and one multiracial person. Each participant got two doses of either the Pfizer-BioNTech BNT162b2 vaccine (n=8) or the Moderna mRNA-1273 vaccine (n=2). Post-COVID blood samples from convalescent patients were collected a median of roughly 100 days after diagnosis, with a range of 35 to 161 days. Post-vaccine blood samples were taken a median of about 70 days after the second vaccine dose, with a range of about 12 to 250 days. Culture stimuli were overlapping spike peptide pools from SARS-CoV-2 and from the common cold coronaviruses HCoV-NL63, HCoV-OC43 and HCoV-229E. As controls, cultures received a CEFX viral epitope pool (the positive control), an HIV-1 Nef peptide pool (the negative control), or no peptide at all. The spike-specific CD4+ TCR repertoire was compared before and after mRNA vaccination in over nine COVID-19 convalescent patients and a few infection-naive healthy vaccine recipients.

The library was produced with PCR. At the Johns Hopkins FTIC core, DNA from the cultured CD4+ T cells underwent TCR sequencing with the Oncomine TCR Beta short-read assay. The QIAamp micro DNA kit was used to extract genomic DNA from the cultured CD4+ T cells. The Oncomine TCR Beta libraries from cultured CD4+ T cells were pooled using unique dual indexes and then sequenced on an Illumina iSeq 100. The original pipeline was this. Non-productive sequences were removed, and CDR3s that did not start with C, did not end with F or W, or were shorter than 7 amino acids were discarded. Antigen-specific clonotypes were identified using the MANAFEST web application through comparison of peptide-stimulated wells with reference and other culture wells. For a clone to be called positive, the clone needed an FDR below 0.05, an odds ratio above 5, and a productive frequency above 0.1% in at least two of three replicate wells. A clonotype counted as cross-reactive if it showed significant expansion both in the SARS-CoV-2 spike wells and in at least one common cold coronavirus spike condition. Similarity between CDR3 sequences was evaluated in R version 3.6.1 using Levenshtein distances (stringdist) and unrooted phylogenetic trees (ape). TCRdb handled the public reads itself, with Q25 trimming in fastp and clone calling in MiXCR, and kept productive beta chains. Records with the same CDR3 protein are collapsed into one entry carrying the most frequent genes and DNA. It is TCRdb's table, rather than the study itself, that gives the V and J calls and clone size. For this sample there are about 16,000 distinct CDR3 sequences; approximately 68% appear just once. The ten largest clones represent about a sixth of the sample.

Concerning this clonotype: The specificity of this receptor is unknown. Its ends do not fully match the called genes, so a read error is possible.

Interpreted using the paper, the treatment or condition label stands for: roughly 10-day PBMC culture with coronavirus spike peptide pools or control peptides (ViraFEST assay). To expand antigen-specific T cells with peptide pools and then pick out the expanded clonotypes through TCR sequencing, the study relied on the ViraFEST assay. The positive SARS-CoV-2 PCR tests of the convalescent patients were dated from March to December 2020, before the Alpha, Beta and Delta variants emerged in the United States. Each well held 2 million to 2.5 million PBMCs cultured with about 9.8 ug/ml peptide pools in IMDM containing around 5% human AB serum and 8 to 10 IU/ml IL-2. On days 3 and 7, half of the culture medium was replaced with fresh IL-2-containing medium. Once the cells had been in culture for around 10 days, the EasySep CD4+ T cell isolation kit was used to isolate CD4+ T cells by negative selection. Ficoll-Paque Plus gradient centrifugation was used to isolate PBMCs from whole blood, and the isolated PBMCs were then either used fresh or cryopreserved at -140C. Culture conditions were generally each tested in triplicate wells.

The research as a whole found: Of the vaccine-specific clones found in convalescent patients, nearly all (304 of 307) were mono-reactive for SARS-CoV-2 spike instead of being cross-reactive with common cold coronaviruses. The study included relatively few convalescent patients and did not analyze early timepoints after natural infection. Among convalescent patients, a median about 90% of the SARS-CoV-2-reactive clones seen after vaccination appeared only after vaccination, which suggests priming specific to the vaccine. An increase in the median number of SARS-CoV-2-reactive clonotypes from 21 after infection to approximately 41 after vaccination was observed, but the change was not found to be significant.

The receptor's source is a human donor who had recovered from COVID-19. The specimen sequenced was CD4+ T cells from blood, cultured in vitro.

The CDR3 region reads CSAGELTGAGYGYTF. The nucleotide sequence is given as TGCAGTGCTGGAGAACTTACGGGGGCTGGCTATGGCTACACCTTC. The chain is made from TRBV20-1 and TRBJ1-2, with TRBD1 tentatively as D gene (6 bases match). The CDR3 runs 15 amino acids, cysteine and phenylalanine included. Only CDR3 DNA remains: 45 bases, in frame from the first base. The germline V gene encodes CDR1 DFQATT and CDR2 SNEGSKA (reference sequence).